This T cell receptor beta chain was recorded in a study of T cell responses to AZD1222 COVID-19 vaccine. Notes on the study in general: Only after the peak T cell response were repertoires sampled. Of spike-specific TCRs, nearly half reportedly target regions left unmutated in variants. Spike-spanning, vaccine-associated CD4 TCRs were dominant at 160-218 and 743-854.

Regarding this clone: Its antigen is as yet unknown.

The CDR3 sequence is 14 residues long. V was pared by 8 bases and J by 4 bases, with 16 bases between. From germline, CDR1 is MGHRA and CDR2 YSYEKL. Measured with immunoSEQ multiplex PCR; TCRdb has only the in-frame clones, and not every one. The sample includes more than 80,000 clones, approximately 88% of them seen just once. The input for sequencing was peripheral blood, taken on day 0 of AZD1222 vaccination. The TCR originated in an adult in good health. The gene calls are TRBV4-1 and TRBJ2-3; D is unclear. The CDR3 DNA sequence: TGCGCCAGCGGAAAGGCCGTACTGGCAGATACGCAGTATTTT. Its translation is CASGKAVLADTQYF.